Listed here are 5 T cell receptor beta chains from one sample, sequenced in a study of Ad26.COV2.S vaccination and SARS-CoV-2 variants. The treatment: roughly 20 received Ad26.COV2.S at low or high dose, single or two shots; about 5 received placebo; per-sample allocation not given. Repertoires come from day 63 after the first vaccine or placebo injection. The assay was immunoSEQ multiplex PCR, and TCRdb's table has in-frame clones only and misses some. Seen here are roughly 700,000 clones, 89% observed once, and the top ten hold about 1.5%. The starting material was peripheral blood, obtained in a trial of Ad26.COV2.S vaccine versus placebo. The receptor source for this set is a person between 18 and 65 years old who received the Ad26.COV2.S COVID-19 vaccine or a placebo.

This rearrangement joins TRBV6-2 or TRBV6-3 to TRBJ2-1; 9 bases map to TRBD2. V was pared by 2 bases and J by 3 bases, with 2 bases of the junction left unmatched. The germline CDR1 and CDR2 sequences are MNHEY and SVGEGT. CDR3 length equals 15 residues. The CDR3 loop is CASSYRSGGYNEQFF. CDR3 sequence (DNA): TGTGCCAGCAGTTACCGTAGCGGGGGCTACAATGAGCAGTTCTTC.

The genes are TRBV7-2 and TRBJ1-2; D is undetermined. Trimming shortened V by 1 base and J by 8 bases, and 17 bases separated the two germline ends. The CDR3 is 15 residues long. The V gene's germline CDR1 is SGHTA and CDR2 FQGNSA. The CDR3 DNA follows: TGTGCCAGCAGCTTAGAAGGCCGACGTTGGTCCGGCTACACCTTC. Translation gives CASSLEGRRWSGYTF. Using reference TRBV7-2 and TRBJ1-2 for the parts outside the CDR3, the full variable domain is GAGVSQSPSNKVTEKGKDVELRCDPISGHTALYWYRQSLGQGLEFLIYFQGNSAPDKSGLPSDRFSAERTGGSVSTLTIQRTQQEDSAVYLCASSLEGRRWSGYTFGSGTRLTVV.

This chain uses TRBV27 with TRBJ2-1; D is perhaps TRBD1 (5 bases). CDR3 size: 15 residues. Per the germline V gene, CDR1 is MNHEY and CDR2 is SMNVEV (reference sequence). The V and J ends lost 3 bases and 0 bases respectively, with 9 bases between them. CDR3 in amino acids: CASSFKGVSYNEQFF. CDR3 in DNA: TGTGCCAGCAGTTTCAAAGGGGTCTCCTACAATGAGCAGTTCTTC.

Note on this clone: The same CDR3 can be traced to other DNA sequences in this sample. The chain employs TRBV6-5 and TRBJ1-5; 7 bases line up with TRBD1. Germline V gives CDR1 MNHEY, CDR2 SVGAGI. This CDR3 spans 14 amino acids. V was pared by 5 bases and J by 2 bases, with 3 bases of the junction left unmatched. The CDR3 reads CASSPDRGNQPQHF. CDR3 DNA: TGTGCCAGCAGTCCCGACAGGGGCAATCAGCCCCAGCATTTT.

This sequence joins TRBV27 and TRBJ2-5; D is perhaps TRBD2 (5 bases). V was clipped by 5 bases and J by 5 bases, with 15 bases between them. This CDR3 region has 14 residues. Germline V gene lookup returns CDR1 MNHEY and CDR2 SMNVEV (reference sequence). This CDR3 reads CASSLESTGETQYF. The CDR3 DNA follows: TGTGCCAGCAGTCTCGAATCGACGGGGGAGACCCAGTACTTC.